This T cell receptor (beta chain) was identified in a study of cytomegalovirus exposure and HLA in healthy donors. The CDR3 covers 18 residues. V was shortened by 2 bases and J by 0 bases, with 14 bases between the two germline ends. Germline assignment: CDR1 LGHNA and CDR2 YNFKEQ. Assay: immunoSEQ multiplex PCR; the TCRdb copy retains only in-frame clones and omits some. This table has roughly 200,000 clones, about 89% appearing once. The chain carries TRBV4-2 and TRBJ2-6; D may match TRBD1 or TRBD2 (5 bases each). The clonotype comes from a man under 40 in good health and CMV-seropositive. What was sequenced was PBMCs. CDR3 sequence: CASSQTGTASSGANVLTF. The CDR3 DNA is TGTGCCAGCAGCCAAACCGGGACGGCGAGCTCTGGGGCCAACGTCCTGACTTTC.